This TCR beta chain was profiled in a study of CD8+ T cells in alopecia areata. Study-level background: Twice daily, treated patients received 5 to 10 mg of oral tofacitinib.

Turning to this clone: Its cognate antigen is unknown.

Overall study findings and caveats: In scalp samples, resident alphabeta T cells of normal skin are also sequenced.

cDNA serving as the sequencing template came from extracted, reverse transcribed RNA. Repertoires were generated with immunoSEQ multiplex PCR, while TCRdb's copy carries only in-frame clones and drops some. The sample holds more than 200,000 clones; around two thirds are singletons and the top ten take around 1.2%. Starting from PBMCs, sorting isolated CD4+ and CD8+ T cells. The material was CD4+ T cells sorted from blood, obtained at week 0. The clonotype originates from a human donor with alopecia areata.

The DNA of the CDR3 is TGTGCCAGCAGGCTTTTAAACTCCTACAATGAGCAGTTCTTC. Translating it yields CASRLLNSYNEQFF. The chain joins TRBV5-6 to TRBJ2-1; D uncertain. V lost 5 bases to trimming and J lost 0 bases, with 9 bases between them. The CDR3 extends over 14 amino acids. Per germline, CDR1 SGHDT and CDR2 YYEEEE.